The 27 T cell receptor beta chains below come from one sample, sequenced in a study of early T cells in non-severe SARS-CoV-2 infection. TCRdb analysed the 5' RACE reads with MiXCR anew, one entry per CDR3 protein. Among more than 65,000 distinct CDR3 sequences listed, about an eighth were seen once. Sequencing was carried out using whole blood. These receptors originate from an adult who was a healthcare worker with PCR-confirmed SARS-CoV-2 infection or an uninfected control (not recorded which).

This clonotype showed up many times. The CDR3 spells CSANFAYEQYF. CDR3 sequence (DNA): TGCAGTGCTAACTTCGCTTACGAGCAGTACTTC. The chain employs TRBV20-1 and TRBJ2-7; D is undetermined. The germline CDR1 and CDR2 sequences are DFQATT and SNEGSKA (reference sequence). CDR3 length: 11 amino acids. Trimming stripped 4 bases from V and 4 bases from J, with 8 bases between.

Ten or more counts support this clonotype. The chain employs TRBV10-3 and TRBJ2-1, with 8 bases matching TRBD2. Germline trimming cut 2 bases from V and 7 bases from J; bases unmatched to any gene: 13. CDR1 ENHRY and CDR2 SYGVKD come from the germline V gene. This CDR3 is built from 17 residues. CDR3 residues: CAISERVAGGPGNEQFF. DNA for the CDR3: TGTGCCATCAGTGAGCGGGTGGCGGGAGGCCCGGGGAATGAGCAGTTCTTC.

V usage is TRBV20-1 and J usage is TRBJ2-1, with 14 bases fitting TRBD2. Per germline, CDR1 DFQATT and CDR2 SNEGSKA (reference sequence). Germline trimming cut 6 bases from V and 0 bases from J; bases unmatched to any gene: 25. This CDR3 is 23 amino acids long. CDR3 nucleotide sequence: TGCAGTGCGGGGGGGCACAAACCGGGGAGACTAGCGGGAGGGATCCTCTCCTACAATGAGCAGTTCTTC. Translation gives CSAGGHKPGRLAGGILSYNEQFF.

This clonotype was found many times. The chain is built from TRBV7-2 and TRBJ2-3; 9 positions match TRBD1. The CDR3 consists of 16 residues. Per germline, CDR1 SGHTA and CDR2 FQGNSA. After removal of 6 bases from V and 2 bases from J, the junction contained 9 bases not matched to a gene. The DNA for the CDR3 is TGTGCCAGCAGGCCGACCCGGGACAGGGTCACAGATACGCAGTATTTT. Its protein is CASRPTRDRVTDTQYF.

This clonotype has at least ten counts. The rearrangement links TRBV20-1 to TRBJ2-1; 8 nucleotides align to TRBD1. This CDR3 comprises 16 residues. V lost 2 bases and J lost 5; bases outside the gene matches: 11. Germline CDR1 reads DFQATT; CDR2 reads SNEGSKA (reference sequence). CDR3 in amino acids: CSARILDREFDNEQFF. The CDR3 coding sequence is TGCAGTGCTAGAATTCTGGACAGGGAGTTTGACAATGAGCAGTTCTTC.

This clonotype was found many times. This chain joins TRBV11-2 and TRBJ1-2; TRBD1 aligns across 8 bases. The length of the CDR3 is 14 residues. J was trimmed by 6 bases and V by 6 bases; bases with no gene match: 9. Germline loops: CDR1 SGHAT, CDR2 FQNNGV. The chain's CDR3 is CASSPSQGANGYTF. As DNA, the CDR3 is TGTGCCAGCAGTCCAAGTCAGGGGGCCAATGGCTACACCTTC. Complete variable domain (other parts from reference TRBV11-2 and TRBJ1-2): EAGVAQSPRYKIIEKRQSVAFWCNPISGHATLYWYQQILGQGPKLLIQFQNNGVVDDSQLPKDRFSAERLKGVDSTLKIQPAKLEDSAVYLCASSPSQGANGYTFGSGTRLTVV.

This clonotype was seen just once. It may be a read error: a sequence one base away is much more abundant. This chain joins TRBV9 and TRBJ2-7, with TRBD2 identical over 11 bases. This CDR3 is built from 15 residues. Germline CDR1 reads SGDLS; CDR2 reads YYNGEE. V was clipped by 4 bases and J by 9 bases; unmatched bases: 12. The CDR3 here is CASSPSLAGVDVQYF. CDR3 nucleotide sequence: TGTGCCAGCAGCCCCTCACTAGCGGGAGTCGACGTGCAGTACTTC.

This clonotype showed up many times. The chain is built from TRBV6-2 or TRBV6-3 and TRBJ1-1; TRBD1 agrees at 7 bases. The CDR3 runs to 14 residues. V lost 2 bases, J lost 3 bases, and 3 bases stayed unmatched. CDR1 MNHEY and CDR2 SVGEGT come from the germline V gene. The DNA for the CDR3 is TGTGCCAGCAGTTACAAGGGGGCTGACACTGAAGCTTTCTTT. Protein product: CASSYKGADTEAFF.

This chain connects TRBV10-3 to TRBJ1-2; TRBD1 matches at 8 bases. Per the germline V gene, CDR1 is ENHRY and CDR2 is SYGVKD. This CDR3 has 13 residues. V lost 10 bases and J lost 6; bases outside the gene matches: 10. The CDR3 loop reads CARDGQGLHGYTF. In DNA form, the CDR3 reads TGTGCCAGGGATGGACAGGGCTTACATGGCTACACCTTC.

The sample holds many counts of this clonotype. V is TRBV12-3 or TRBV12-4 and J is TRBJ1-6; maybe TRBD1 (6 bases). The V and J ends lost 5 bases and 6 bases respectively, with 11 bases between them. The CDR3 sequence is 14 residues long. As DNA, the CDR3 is TGTGCCAGCAGTCCTACAGGGTCTAATTCACCCCTCCACTTT. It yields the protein CASSPTGSNSPLHF.

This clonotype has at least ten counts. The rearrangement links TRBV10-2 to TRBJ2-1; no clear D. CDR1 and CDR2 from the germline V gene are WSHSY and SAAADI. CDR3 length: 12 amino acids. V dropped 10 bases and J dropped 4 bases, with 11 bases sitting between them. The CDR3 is CATESQYNEQFF. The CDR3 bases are TGCGCCACCGAGTCCCAGTACAATGAGCAGTTCTTC.

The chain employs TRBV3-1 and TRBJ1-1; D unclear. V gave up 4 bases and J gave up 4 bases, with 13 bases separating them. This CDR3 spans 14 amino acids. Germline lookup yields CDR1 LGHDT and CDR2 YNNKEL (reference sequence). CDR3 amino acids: CASSPSGFATEAFF. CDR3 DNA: TGTGCCAGCAGCCCTTCGGGGTTTGCCACTGAAGCTTTCTTT.

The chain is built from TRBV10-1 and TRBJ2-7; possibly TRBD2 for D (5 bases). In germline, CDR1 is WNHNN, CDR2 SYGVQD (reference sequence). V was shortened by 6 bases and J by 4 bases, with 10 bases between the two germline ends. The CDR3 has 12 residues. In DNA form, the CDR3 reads TGCGCCAGCAGGTCAAGCGGATACGAGCAGTACTTC. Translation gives CASRSSGYEQYF.

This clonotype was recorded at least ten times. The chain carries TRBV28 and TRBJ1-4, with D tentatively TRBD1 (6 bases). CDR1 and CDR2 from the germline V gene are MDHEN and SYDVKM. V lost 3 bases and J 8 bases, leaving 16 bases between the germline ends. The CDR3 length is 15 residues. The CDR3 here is CASSLGKGVGEKLFF. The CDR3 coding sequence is TGTGCCAGCAGTTTGGGGAAGGGGGTCGGGGAAAAACTGTTTTTT.

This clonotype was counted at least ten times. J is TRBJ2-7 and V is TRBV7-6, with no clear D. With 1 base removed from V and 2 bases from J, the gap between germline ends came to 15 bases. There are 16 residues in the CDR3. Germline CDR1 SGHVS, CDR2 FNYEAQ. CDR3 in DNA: TGTGCCAGCAGCTTAGGAGCCACCCTCTTTACCTACGAGCAGTACTTC. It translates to CASSLGATLFTYEQYF.

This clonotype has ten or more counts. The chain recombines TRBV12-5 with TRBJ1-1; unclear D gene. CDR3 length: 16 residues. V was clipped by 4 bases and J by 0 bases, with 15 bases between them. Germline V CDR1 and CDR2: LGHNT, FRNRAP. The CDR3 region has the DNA TGTGCTAGTGGTTCGACGATCCGCCAGGTGAACACTGAAGCTTTCTTT. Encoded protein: CASGSTIRQVNTEAFF. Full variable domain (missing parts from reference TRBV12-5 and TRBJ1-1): DARVTQTPRHKVTEMGQEVTMRCQPILGHNTVFWYRQTMMQGLELLAYFRNRAPLDDSGMPKDRFSAEMPDATLATLKIQPSEPRDSAVYFCASGSTIRQVNTEAFFGQGTRLTVV.

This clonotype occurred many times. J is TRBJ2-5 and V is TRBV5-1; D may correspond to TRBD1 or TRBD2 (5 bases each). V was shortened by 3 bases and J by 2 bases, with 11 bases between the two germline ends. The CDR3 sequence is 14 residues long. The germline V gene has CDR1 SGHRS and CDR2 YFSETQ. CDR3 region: CASSSGTYQETQYF. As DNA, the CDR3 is TGCGCCAGCAGCTCCGGGACGTATCAAGAGACCCAGTACTTC.

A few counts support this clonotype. The CDR3 nucleotides read TGTGCCAGCAGCGCCTTCCCGGGACAGGCCAACACCGGGGAGCTGTTTTTT. It yields the protein CASSAFPGQANTGELFF. This rearrangement joins TRBV9 to TRBJ2-2; 8 bases match TRBD1. Losses at the gene ends were 3 bases for V and 2 bases for J; bases not matched to a gene: 9. The CDR3 runs 17 residues. The germline V gene has CDR1 SGDLS and CDR2 YYNGEE.

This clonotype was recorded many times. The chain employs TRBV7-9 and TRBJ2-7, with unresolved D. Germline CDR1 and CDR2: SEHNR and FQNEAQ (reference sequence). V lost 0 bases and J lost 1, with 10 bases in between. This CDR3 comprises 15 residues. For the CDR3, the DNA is TGTGCCAGCAGCTTAGCCGGCAAAACTTCCTACGAGCAGTACTTC. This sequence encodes CASSLAGKTSYEQYF.

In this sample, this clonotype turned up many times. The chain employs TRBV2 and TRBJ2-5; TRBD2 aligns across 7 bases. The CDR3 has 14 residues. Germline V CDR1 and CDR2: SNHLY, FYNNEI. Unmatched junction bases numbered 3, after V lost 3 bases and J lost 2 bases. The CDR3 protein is CASSETSWQETQYF. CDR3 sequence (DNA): TGTGCCAGCAGTGAGACTAGCTGGCAAGAGACCCAGTACTTC.

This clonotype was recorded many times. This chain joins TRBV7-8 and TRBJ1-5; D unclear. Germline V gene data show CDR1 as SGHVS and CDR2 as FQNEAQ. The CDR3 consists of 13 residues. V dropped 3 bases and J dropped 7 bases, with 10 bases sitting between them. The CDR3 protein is CASSFGEGQPQHF. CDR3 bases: TGTGCCAGCAGCTTTGGCGAAGGCCAGCCCCAGCATTTT.

CDR3 in DNA: TGTGCCAGCACCCGGGGACGGAACTATGGCTACACCTTC. Translation: CASTRGRNYGYTF. The rearrangement links TRBV27 to TRBJ1-2; D possibly corresponds to TRBD1 (5 bases). CDR1 MNHEY and CDR2 SMNVEV come from the germline V gene (reference sequence). Trimming left V 7 bases short and J 2 bases short, with 11 bases between. The CDR3 covers 13 residues.

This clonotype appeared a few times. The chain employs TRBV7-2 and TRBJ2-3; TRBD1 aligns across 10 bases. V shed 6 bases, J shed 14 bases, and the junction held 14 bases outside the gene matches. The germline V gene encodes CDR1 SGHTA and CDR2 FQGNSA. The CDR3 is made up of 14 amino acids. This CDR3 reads CASSSGQGLPLPYF. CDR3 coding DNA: TGTGCCAGCAGTTCGGGACAGGGGCTCCCTTTGCCGTATTTT. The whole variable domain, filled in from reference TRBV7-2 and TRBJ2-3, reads GAGVSQSPSNKVTEKGKDVELRCDPISGHTALYWYRQSLGQGLEFLIYFQGNSAPDKSGLPSDRFSAERTGGSVSTLTIQRTQQEDSAVYLCASSSGQGLPLPYFGPGTRLTVL.

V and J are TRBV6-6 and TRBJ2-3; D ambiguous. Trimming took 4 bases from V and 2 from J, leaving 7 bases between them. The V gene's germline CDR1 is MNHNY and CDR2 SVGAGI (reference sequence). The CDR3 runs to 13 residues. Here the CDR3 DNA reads TGTGCCAGCAGTTCCTGGGACACAGATACGCAGTATTTT. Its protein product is CASSSWDTDTQYF.

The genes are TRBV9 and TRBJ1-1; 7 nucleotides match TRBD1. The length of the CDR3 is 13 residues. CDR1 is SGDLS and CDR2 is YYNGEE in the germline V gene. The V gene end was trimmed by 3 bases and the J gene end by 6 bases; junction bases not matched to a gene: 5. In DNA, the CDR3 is TGTGCCAGCAGCGATCAGGGGGAGTCTGAAGCTTTCTTT. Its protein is CASSDQGESEAFF.

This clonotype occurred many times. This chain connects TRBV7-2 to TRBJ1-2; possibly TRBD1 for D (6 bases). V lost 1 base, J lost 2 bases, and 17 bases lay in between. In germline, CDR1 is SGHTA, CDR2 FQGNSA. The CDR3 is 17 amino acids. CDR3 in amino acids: CASSLEIGLQGNYGYTF. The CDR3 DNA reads TGTGCCAGCAGCTTAGAAATAGGGTTGCAGGGGAACTATGGCTACACCTTC.

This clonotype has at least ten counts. DNA of the CDR3: TGTGCCAGCAGCTTAGTTTTCTCGTTAGCAGATACGCAGTATTTT. Translating it yields CASSLVFSLADTQYF. The V gene is TRBV7-2, the J gene TRBJ2-3; D not resolved. The CDR3 has 15 residues. Deletions cut 1 base from V and 4 bases from J, with 12 bases between. The germline V gene encodes CDR1 SGHTA and CDR2 FQGNSA.